Shown below are 21 T cell receptor beta chains from a single sample sequenced in a study of cytomegalovirus exposure and HLA in healthy donors. The repertoire was sequenced with immunoSEQ multiplex PCR; TCRdb's copy has only in-frame clones and lacks some. This table holds roughly 200,000 clones, about 89% found once. The sequencing sample was made of PBMCs. The source is a young man in good health and CMV-seropositive.

V usage is TRBV18 and J usage is TRBJ2-7; perhaps TRBD1 as D (5 bases). The CDR3 is made up of 15 amino acids. Per germline, CDR1 KGHSH and CDR2 LQKENI. V was pared by 6 bases and J by 3 bases, with 18 bases between. CDR3 DNA sequence: TGTGCCAGCTCCCCCTCAGGGTTGGGCAGCTACGAGCAGTACTTC. The encoded protein is CASSPSGLGSYEQYF.

This clone was seen a single time. The chain couples TRBV4-2 to TRBJ2-5; D gene unclear. Germline V gene lookup returns CDR1 LGHNA and CDR2 YNFKEQ. V lost 4 bases, J lost 5 bases, and 14 bases lay in between. This CDR3 is 14 amino acids long. In DNA, the CDR3 is TGTGCCAGCAGCCCTGATCGTTGGCCGGAGACCCAGTACTTC. Residues: CASSPDRWPETQYF.

V gene TRBV4-1 combines with J gene TRBJ2-7; D is undetermined. The CDR3 has 16 amino acids. Trimming took off 0 bases at V and 3 bases at J, with 15 bases between the two ends. CDR1 is MGHRA, CDR2 YSYEKL, per germline. The CDR3 coding sequence is TGCGCCAGCAGCCAAGATTTGCAGGCAGGATTCTACGAGCAGTACTTC. It codes for CASSQDLQAGFYEQYF.

This CDR3 reads CASSGGQGYSYEQYF. The CDR3 nucleotides read TGCGCCAGCAGCGGAGGACAGGGATATTCCTACGAGCAGTACTTC. The chain couples TRBV5-1 to TRBJ2-7, with TRBD1 matching over 8 bases. The trim removed 4 bases at V and 1 base at J, leaving 7 bases unmatched. The CDR3 runs to 15 residues. Germline V gene sequence: CDR1 SGHRS, CDR2 YFSETQ.

The chain has TRBV7-2 and TRBJ1-2; D unresolved. Per germline, CDR1 SGHTA and CDR2 FQGNSA. The V and J ends lost 1 base and 0 bases respectively, with 6 bases between them. The CDR3 sequence is 14 residues long. The CDR3 bases are TGTGCCAGCAGCTTAGATGTCACTAACTATGGCTACACCTTC. The encoded protein is CASSLDVTNYGYTF.

This sequence joins TRBV4-3 and TRBJ2-5, with D hard to call. Trimming shortened V by 1 base and J by 5 bases, and 14 bases separated the two germline ends. CDR1 is LGHNA, CDR2 YSLEER, per germline. The CDR3 consists of 15 residues. The CDR3 region is CASSQGIADSETQYF. CDR3 in DNA: TGCGCCAGCAGCCAAGGGATCGCGGATTCGGAGACCCAGTACTTC.

The chain employs TRBV2 and TRBJ2-7; D might be TRBD1 (6 bases). The germline V gene encodes CDR1 SNHLY and CDR2 FYNNEI. This CDR3 contains 13 residues. The CDR3 coding sequence is TGTGCGACTGGACAGCTCTCGGACTACGAGCAGTACTTC. This translates into CATGQLSDYEQYF.

The V gene is TRBV5-4, the J gene TRBJ2-1; TRBD1 agrees at 11 bases. Trimming took 4 bases from V and 7 from J; bases not matched to a gene: 7. The CDR3 length is 15 residues. CDR1 SGHNT and CDR2 YYREEE come from the germline V gene (reference sequence). The CDR3 region has the DNA TGTGCCAGCAGCCCCGGGACAGGGGGGTGGAATGAGCAGTTCTTC. It yields the protein CASSPGTGGWNEQFF.

The chain is built from TRBV6-1 and TRBJ2-3, with TRBD2 identical over 12 bases. The junction had 5 bases not matched to a gene; V was cut back by 4 bases and J by 6 bases. The CDR3 has 15 amino acids. Per germline, CDR1 MNHNS and CDR2 SASEGT. The chain's CDR3 is CASSGTSGELDTQYF. The CDR3 DNA reads as TGTGCCAGCAGTGGGACTAGCGGGGAATTGGATACGCAGTATTTT.

Only one count was recorded for this clone. Its ends do not fully match the called genes, so a read error is possible. The chain uses TRBV7-3 and TRBJ1-2, with D perhaps TRBD1 (5 bases). The CDR3 extends over 17 amino acids. Germline CDR1 is SGHTA and CDR2 is FQGTGA. CDR3 DNA sequence: TGCGCCAGCAGCCAAGACCGTTTTGGCAGGGACTACAATGGCTACACCTTC. Its protein is CASSQDRFGRDYNGYTF.

This clone has just one count. The chain couples TRBV6-4 to TRBJ2-3, with 9 nucleotides matching TRBD2. Germline trimming cut 4 bases from V and 4 bases from J; bases unmatched to any gene: 3. Germline assignment: CDR1 MRHNA and CDR2 SNTAGT. This CDR3 spans 14 amino acids. CDR3 sequence reads: CASSVAGEADTQYF. In nucleotides, the CDR3 is TGTGCCAGCAGTGTAGCGGGGGAGGCAGATACGCAGTATTTT.

This clone appeared once. This chain links TRBV5-1 with TRBJ2-5; D perhaps matches TRBD2 (5 bases). This CDR3 is 14 amino acids long. The germline CDR1 and CDR2 sequences are SGHRS and YFSETQ. V lost 4 bases and J lost 5, with 15 bases in between. CDR3 nucleotides: TGCGCCAGCAGCCCCACGGGATCGTGGGAGACCCAGTACTTC. Protein sequence: CASSPTGSWETQYF.

The V and J genes are TRBV28 and TRBJ2-4; D gene unclear. This CDR3 comprises 15 residues. Deletions cut 4 bases from V and 0 bases from J, with 10 bases between. The germline CDR1 and CDR2 sequences are MDHEN and SYDVKM. The CDR3 DNA sequence: TGTGCCAGCAGTTCGCCCGCTTTAGCCAAAAACATTCAGTACTTC. Translation gives CASSSPALAKNIQYF.

This clone was seen a single time. V is TRBV5-1 and J is TRBJ2-3; 13 nucleotides match TRBD2. J gave up 5 bases and V 4 bases, and 7 bases lay outside the gene matches. The germline V gene has CDR1 SGHRS and CDR2 YFSETQ. The CDR3 totals 16 residues. CDR3 region: CASSQTLAGGRDTQYF. In nucleotides, the CDR3 is TGCGCCAGCAGCCAAACACTAGCGGGGGGGCGAGATACGCAGTATTTT.

The chain carries TRBV29-1 and TRBJ2-1; D unresolved. The CDR3 is made up of 12 amino acids. Germline lookup yields CDR1 SQVTM and CDR2 ANQGSEA. The V end lost 3 bases, the J end lost 4 bases, and 7 bases lay between the germline ends. The CDR3 coding sequence is TGCAGCGTTGAGGACCGGTACAATGAGCAGTTCTTC. Translated, it gives CSVEDRYNEQFF.

This chain connects TRBV7-9 to TRBJ2-2, with D unclear. This CDR3 contains 16 residues. Germline CDR1 SEHNR, CDR2 FQNEAQ (reference sequence). V lost 5 bases to trimming and J lost 1 base, with 14 bases between them. CDR3 nucleotides: TGTGCCAGCAGCCCCGTCGGGCGCGTGAACACCGGGGAGCTGTTTTTT. Translation gives CASSPVGRVNTGELFF.

Regarding this clone: This may be a read error, as it is one base from a much larger clone. This chain uses TRBV7-9 with TRBJ2-7; weak D call: TRBD2 (5 bases). The CDR3 loop spans 14 amino acids. Germline CDR1 SEHNR, CDR2 FQNEAQ (reference sequence). Trimming shortened V by 2 bases and J by 2 bases, and 10 bases separated the two germline ends. The CDR3 loop reads CASSLIPGTYEQYF. CDR3 nucleotide sequence: TGTGCCAGCAGCTTAATCCCGGGAACCTACGAGCAGTACTTC.

The V and J genes are TRBV5-1 and TRBJ2-3; 8 nucleotides match TRBD2. The CDR3 runs 16 residues. V trimming: 0 bases; J trimming: 0 bases; junction bases outside the gene matches: 3. Germline values: CDR1 SGHRS, CDR2 YFSETQ. Written as DNA, the CDR3 is TGCGCCAGCAGCTTGGACCCTAGCGGGAGCACAGATACGCAGTATTTT. It codes for CASSLDPSGSTDTQYF.

This chain connects TRBV4-1 to TRBJ1-3; D is undetermined. There are 16 residues in the CDR3. CDR1 and CDR2 (germline): MGHRA, YSYEKL. V shed 1 base and J shed 0 bases, with 10 bases lying between them. CDR3 nucleotides: TGCGCCAGCAGCCAAGTCGCCGGTACCTCTGGAAACACCATATATTTT. It codes for CASSQVAGTSGNTIYF.

The genes are TRBV6-5 and TRBJ2-4, with D perhaps TRBD2 (6 bases). This CDR3 spans 14 amino acids. Per the germline V gene, CDR1 is MNHEY and CDR2 is SVGAGI. V was cut by 7 bases and J by 4 bases, with 14 bases left in between. The CDR3 loop reads CASTNPGVKNIQYF. DNA of the CDR3: TGTGCCAGCACCAACCCGGGGGTGAAAAACATTCAGTACTTC.

The chain is built from TRBV5-4 and TRBJ1-1; 8 bases match TRBD1. The CDR3 sequence is 16 residues long. CDR1 is SGHNT, CDR2 YYREEE, per germline (reference sequence). The V gene end was trimmed by 3 bases and the J gene end by 3 bases; junction bases not matched to a gene: 10. CDR3 loop: CASSSPPTGADTEAFF. CDR3 DNA sequence: TGTGCCAGCAGCTCCCCACCGACAGGGGCAGACACTGAAGCTTTCTTT.